Listed below are T cell receptor beta chains from one sample, sequenced in a study of blood T cell repertoires in COVID-19. Only in-frame clones appear in the TCRdb table, and some are missing; sequencing was by immunoSEQ multiplex PCR. Of about 100,000 clones in the sample, roughly 92% were seen once. Specimen: peripheral blood. These receptors were taken from a woman aged 50 to 65 with COVID-19, enrolled during active disease. Each CDR3 is given without its conserved first and last residue.

CDR3 protein	V gene	J gene
ATKLPGQGEF	TRBV2	TRBJ2-1
ASSLSVGNNEQF	TRBV7-2	TRBJ2-1
ATSERQYNEQF	TRBV24-1	TRBJ2-1
ASSQSGDQPQH	TRBV28	TRBJ1-5
ASSQDLGGTEAF	TRBV4-1	TRBJ1-1
ASRPRDRGLSEAF	TRBV19	TRBJ1-1
ASRMGVGQGSTEAF	TRBV3-1/TRBV3-2	TRBJ1-1
ASSNKEPYRRNTIY	TRBV21-1	TRBJ1-3
ASSQTGGSYNSPLH	TRBV4-1	TRBJ1-6
ASSQVRDTIY	TRBV3-1/TRBV3-2	TRBJ1-3
ASSYQQGGVPSSQPQH	TRBV6-2/TRBV6-3	TRBJ1-5
SVAYRGGYT	TRBV29-1	TRBJ1-2
ASSVGMGTPDGIREKLF	TRBV2	TRBJ1-4
ASLGRGDSPLH	TRBV2	TRBJ1-6
ASSVSTGGPRTDTQY	TRBV6-1	TRBJ2-3
ASSSGGVQY	TRBV12-3/TRBV12-4	TRBJ2-3
ASSYNRGRREAF	TRBV6-5	TRBJ1-1
ASSPATAKRGGRDTQY	TRBV9	TRBJ2-3
ASSLGIGGSGNTIY	TRBV7-8	TRBJ1-3
ASSLASGTGGLWGEQY	TRBV5-6	TRBJ2-7
ASNGLGQGGSGYGYT	TRBV28	TRBJ1-2
AISLDLHNSDGYT	TRBV10-3	TRBJ1-2
ASSDLSTGATLH	TRBV25-1	TRBJ1-6
ASSIAQGADGPQH	TRBV19	TRBJ1-5
ASREGAANEKLF	TRBV5-1	TRBJ1-4
ASSIGTGWDGTEAF	TRBV27	TRBJ1-1
ASRLTGSHQPQH	TRBV2	TRBJ1-5
ASKGTGGESPLH	TRBV2	TRBJ1-6
AISPGQNRADT	TRBV10-3	TRBJ1-2
ASSQGGGELF	TRBV6-2/TRBV6-3	TRBJ2-2
SASWWEDPYEQY	TRBV29-1	TRBJ2-7
ASSARTVQPQH	TRBV7-8	TRBJ1-5
ASSVEAGQRGLF	TRBV9	TRBJ2-2
ASSDPMDTYEQY	TRBV6-4	TRBJ2-7
ASSKGRTGGAF	TRBV21-1	TRBJ1-1
ASSPRRQNTEAF	TRBV7-2	TRBJ1-1
ASSFLGAGSEKLF	TRBV27	TRBJ1-4
ATSLFYRDGNTIY	TRBV24-1	TRBJ1-3
ASSFWDREGSPLH	TRBV28	TRBJ1-6
ASSLDSSYEQY	TRBV12-3/TRBV12-4	TRBJ2-7
AITPSGDPGYEQY	TRBV10-3	TRBJ2-7
ASSSPGTVVYTEAF	TRBV19	TRBJ1-1
ASSNSDRVGSGELF	TRBV3-1/TRBV3-2	TRBJ2-2
ASSSQLQGAGDYGYT	TRBV5-4	TRBJ1-2
ASSLLAGTVNEQF	TRBV9	TRBJ2-1
ASSQLCPGTSGPDTQY	TRBV23-1	TRBJ2-3
ASTSPDRARGRWWVGY	TRBV6-4	TRBJ2-3
ASSLGTGPVGTQY	TRBV5-8	TRBJ2-5
ASSSRGQGVQH	TRBV12-3/TRBV12-4	TRBJ1-5
ASSIPGVVYGYT	TRBV28	TRBJ1-2
ASSQVAGLNSPLH	TRBV3-1/TRBV3-2	TRBJ1-6
ASSSTGQGNTIY	TRBV5-1	TRBJ1-3
ASSPGVYGYT	TRBV7-9	TRBJ1-2
ASSFRLGQTSYNEQF	TRBV5-6	TRBJ2-1
ASSLNRGSYNSPLH	TRBV5-6	TRBJ1-6
ASSVQDRGTEAF	TRBV5-1	TRBJ1-1
ASSVRGDQPQH	TRBV19	TRBJ1-5
ASSEWAQNTEAF	TRBV25-1	TRBJ1-1
ASSQDRGTYEQY	TRBV4-3	TRBJ2-7